The 7 T cell receptor beta chains given below trace back to one sample, sequenced in a study of T cells expressing NK-cell markers. Reanalyzing the 5' RACE reads, TCRdb keeps one entry per CDR3 protein, without DNA. The specimen's table records roughly 390,000 distinct CDR3 sequences. The specimen sequenced was blood T cells: a sorted CD56 or NKG2C T cell subset, CD4+ or CD8+ T cells, or bulk PBMC T cells (not recorded which). These receptors all come from a woman in her forties or fifties in good health.

The chain recombines TRBV5-1 with TRBJ2-3; as DNA is missing, the TRBD1 call by TCRdb cannot be tested. Germline values: CDR1 SGHRS, CDR2 YFSETQ. This CDR3 region has 15 residues. CDR3 sequence reads: CASSFFSGNTDTQYF.

CDR3 loop: CASSLGFSGSYNEQFF. The genes are TRBV7-9 and TRBJ2-1; the D call of TRBD2 rests on TCRdb alone, since no DNA is present to check it. Germline values: CDR1 SEHNR, CDR2 FQNEAQ (reference sequence). There are 16 residues in the CDR3.

This sequence joins TRBV7-6 and TRBJ1-6; absent DNA, TCRdb's TRBD1 call cannot be checked. The germline CDR1 and CDR2 sequences are SGHVS and FNYEAQ. There are 15 residues in the CDR3. CDR3 region: CASSLGGGNNSPLHF.

The J gene is TRBJ2-7, the V gene TRBV20-1; with no DNA, the TCRdb D assignment of TRBD1 cannot be verified. The germline CDR1 and CDR2 sequences are DFQATT and SNEGSKA (reference sequence). This CDR3 has 13 residues. The CDR3 loop is CSARVRGLDEQYF.

This chain joins TRBV5-6 and TRBJ2-3; the D call from TCRdb, TRBD2, cannot be confirmed without DNA. The CDR3 runs to 20 residues. Per the germline V gene, CDR1 is SGHDT and CDR2 is YYEEEE. The CDR3: CASSFFVFRLAGRNTDTQYF.

V and J are TRBV19 and TRBJ2-4; TCRdb gives TRBD1 as the D gene, but with no DNA this cannot be confirmed. The germline gives CDR1 LNHDA, CDR2 SQIVND (reference sequence). The CDR3 contains 14 residues. This chain's CDR3 is CASKGVIPKNIQYF.

This chain connects TRBV16 to TRBJ2-5. The CDR3 totals 13 residues. Germline assignment: CDR1 KGHSY and CDR2 FQNENV. CDR3 sequence reads: CASSQVSQETQYF.